This T cell receptor (beta chain) was recorded in a study of T cells in Graves' hyperthyroidism and ophthalmopathy. Study findings and constraints: Blood samples included most of the expanded thyroid clonotypes exceeding 0.001. Model output signaled ophthalmopathy a median around 5.9 months ahead of onset.

Turning to this clonotype: The antigen remains unidentified. Compared with germline, one end of the junction differs, possibly owing to a read error.

CDR3 size: 15 residues. Germline V gives CDR1 LGHNA, CDR2 YSLEER. Researchers amplified the TCR beta CDR3 regions from RNA transcripts. The HTBI primer set was used in a first-round RT-PCR of the TCR CDR3. A single record per CDR3 protein comes from TCRdb applying MiXCR to the multiplex PCR reads. The sample carries some 50,000 distinct CDR3 sequences, roughly 56% recorded once. This TCR derives from a man aged 18 to 30 with Graves' hyperthyroidism. The V call is TRBV4-3, the J call TRBJ2-3; D is unclear. The sequenced sample was peripheral blood or thyroid tissue (not recorded which). CDR3 loop: CASSQGGFSTDTPYF. For the CDR3, the DNA is TGCGCCAGCAGCCAAGGCGGTTTTAGCACAGATACGCCGTATTTT.